This T cell receptor (beta chain) was recovered during a study of tumor-infiltrating lymphocytes in glioblastoma multiforme (dated 2017 in TCRdb). About the study as a whole: Whether intratumoral genomic heterogeneity fosters TIL diversity was tested through joint investigation of somatic mutations, TIL diversity and immune response activity.

Paper-wide results and their limitations: Generalizability was limited because only one glioblastoma patient was included in the TCR and somatic mutation analysis. Because T cells carry unequal numbers of TCR transcripts, RNA-based TCR sequencing may distort clone frequencies. T cells were not sorted into functional subsets, which the authors noted as a future improvement.

The germline V and J ends show losses of 0 bases and 3 bases respectively, and no gene match explains 1 base of the junction. CDR1 and CDR2 (SGHRS, YFSETQ) derive from the germline V gene. Including the terminal cysteine and phenylalanine, the CDR3 comprises 15 residues. Of the read, only the CDR3 DNA is kept; its 45 bases are in frame from base 1. The AllPrep DNA/RNA mini kit was used to purify genomic DNA and total RNA simultaneously from each of the 10 or so tumor samples. Every RNA sample had an OD 260/280 ratio above 1.9 and an RNA integrity number above 6.5. TCRB libraries were constructed from RNA through three rounds of nested multiplex PCR following a modified ARM-PCR protocol with multiple V-beta primers and a C-beta primer. Starting from 0.5 to 0.55 ug of total RNA, TCRB-specific cDNA was synthesized using ProtoScript II Reverse Transcriptase and a C-beta primer. For the TCRB libraries, no unique molecular identifiers were described. The third PCR added barcodes and adapters over 25 cycles with Deep VentR (exo-) polymerase, followed by gel purification of 250-500 bp bands. An Illumina HiSeq 2500 generating 250 bp paired-end reads was used to sequence the TCRB libraries. Under the source paper's analysis protocol: The reads were cleaned with Trimmomatic, merged with FLASH and assigned V, D and J segments with MiGEC before being analyzed in VDJtools. The Shannon-Wiener diversity index, calculated using VDJtools, was used to quantify repertoire diversity. Through fastp at Q25 and MiXCR, TCRdb rebuilt clones from the public reads, retaining in-frame beta chains. Every entry covers one CDR3 protein and lists the most common genes and DNA from its rows. TCRdb's processing, not the authors', yielded these V and J calls. In this sample the table shows 10,000 to 15,000 distinct CDR3 sequences, 60% to 75% of which occur a single time. The ten largest clones take up approximately 32% of the sample.

This clonotype was detected ten times or more. Its antigen remains unidentified. It has no much larger one-base neighbor in the sample; base qualities were not kept. Sequenced sample: brain tumor tissue. The chain links TRBV5-1 with TRBJ2-1, with 9 central nucleotides matching TRBD1. The sequence was obtained from a male donor with glioblastoma. The DNA is as follows: TGCGCCAGCAGCTTGGGGACAGGGGTCTACAATGAGCAGTTCTTC. Its protein reads: CASSLGTGVYNEQFF.